The 27 T cell receptor beta chains below were found in one sample sequenced in a study of tumor-infiltrating lymphocytes in primary liver carcinoma. Germline DNA was also extracted, while the blood RNA originated from unsorted whole blood. With around 490 ng total RNA as template and a constant-region primer, TCR beta cDNA was made. Employing slightly modified ARM-PCR, three nested multiplex PCR rounds were run, and these gave rise to the TCR beta libraries. TRBV1-TRBV30 forward primers paired with a C-beta reverse primer were used in the first two PCR rounds, which ran roughly 10 cycles each. TCRdb re-derived calls from the multiplex PCR reads in MiXCR, one entry per CDR3 protein. The table lists about 330,000 distinct CDR3 sequences, 65% of them singletons. Material: peripheral blood. These receptors were taken from a man aged 35-49 years with primary liver carcinoma and hepatitis B virus infection.

CDR3 DNA sequence: TGTGCCAGCAAGAGGGTCGGTGATGAGCAGTTCTTC. It specifies CASKRVGDEQFF. The chain has TRBV6-1 and TRBJ2-1; TRBD2 might be the D (5 bases). Per the germline V gene, CDR1 is MNHNS and CDR2 is SASEGT. The germline V and J ends were trimmed by 7 bases and 8 bases, with 12 bases remaining between them. This CDR3 is 12 amino acids long.

V is TRBV12-3 or TRBV12-4 and J is TRBJ1-5; D is possibly TRBD1 (5 bases). CDR3 length: 15 amino acids. The V gene lost 7 bases and the J gene lost 4 bases, with 17 bases spanning the gap. CDR3 sequence (DNA): TGTGCCAGCACGCAGGGCACCGCAATAAATCAGCCCCAGCATTTT. This encodes CASTQGTAINQPQHF.

J is TRBJ2-7 and V is TRBV6-2 or TRBV6-3, with D perhaps TRBD1 (5 bases). This CDR3 has 14 amino acids. V lost 3 bases, J lost 12 bases, and 21 bases lay in between. Germline V gene data show CDR1 as MNHEY and CDR2 as SVGEGT. DNA for the CDR3: TGTGCCAGCAGTTATAGGGGCACGAATTACGGGCGGTACTTC. Amino acids: CASSYRGTNYGRYF.

J is TRBJ1-5 and V is TRBV10-3, with D hard to call. V was shortened by 3 bases and J by 5 bases, with 8 bases between the two germline ends. The CDR3 runs 13 residues. The germline V gene has CDR1 ENHRY and CDR2 SYGVKD. As DNA, the CDR3 is TGTGCCATCAGTGAAATTAGGTATCAGCCCCAGCATTTT. Its translation: CAISEIRYQPQHF.

A remark on this clonotype: The germline gene is not matched at one end of the junction; a read error may be the cause. The V gene is TRBV11-2, the J gene TRBJ2-2; no reliable D call. Germline values: CDR1 SGHAT, CDR2 FQNNGV. There are 15 residues in the CDR3. This chain's CDR3 is CGSILLFANTGELFF. DNA for the CDR3: TGTGGCAGCATCTTATTGTTTGCGAACACTGGGGAGCTGTTTTTT. The whole variable domain, filled in from reference TRBV11-2 and TRBJ2-2, reads EAGVAQSPRYKIIEKRQSVAFWCNPISGHATLYWYQQILGQGPKLLIQFQNNGVVDDSQLPKDRFSAERLKGVDSTLKIQPAKLEDSAVYLCGSILLFANTGELFFGEGSRLTVL.

The chain has TRBV10-1 and TRBJ2-7; no firm D call. Trimming shortened V by 6 bases and J by 4 bases, and 10 bases separated the two germline ends. This CDR3 is 12 amino acids long. CDR1 and CDR2 from the germline V gene are WNHNN and SYGVQD (reference sequence). CDR3 nucleotide sequence: TGCGCCAGCAGCGTTGGATTGTACGAGCAGTACTTC. Translation gives CASSVGLYEQYF.

The chain has TRBV2 and TRBJ1-5; D gene uncertain. The CDR3 loop spans 15 amino acids. CDR1 is SNHLY, CDR2 FYNNEI, per germline. Trimming shortened V by 7 bases and J by 0 bases, and 13 bases separated the two germline ends. The DNA of the CDR3 is TGTGCCAGCACTTACGACAATTATAGCAATCAGCCCCAGCATTTT. Amino acids: CASTYDNYSNQPQHF. The full variable domain, its missing parts supplied by reference TRBV2 and TRBJ1-5, is EPEVTQTPSHQVTQMGQEVILRCVPISNHLYFYWYRQILGQKVEFLVSFYNNEISEKSEIFDDQFSVERPDGSNFTLKIRSTKLEDSAMYFCASTYDNYSNQPQHFGDGTRLSIL.

V usage is TRBV11-1 and J usage is TRBJ2-4, with D perhaps given as TRBD1 or TRBD2 (5 bases each). CDR3 length: 16 amino acids. V was clipped by 5 bases and J by 6 bases, with 20 bases between them. The germline V gene has CDR1 SGHAT and CDR2 FQDESV (reference sequence). The CDR3 DNA reads as TGTGCCAGCAGCCAAGCAGGGACGCTGAAGATAAACATTCAGTACTTC. The encoded protein is CASSQAGTLKINIQYF.

With respect to this clonotype: Relative to the germline gene, one junction end is altered; a read error may explain this. The rearrangement joins TRBV6-1 to TRBJ2-1; D might be TRBD1 or TRBD2, each matching 5 bases. CDR1 is MNHNS, CDR2 SASEGT, per germline. CDR3 size: 15 residues. DNA of the CDR3: TGTGCCAGCTCGGGGCGGGTGAGCTCCTACAATGAGCGGTTCTTC. It codes for CASSGRVSSYNERFF.

To note about this clonotype: The CDR3 does not close with the conserved phenylalanine or tryptophan, likely indicating a read error. The chain combines TRBV11-2 with TRBJ2-2; D is ambiguous. The CDR3 has 13 residues. Germline-derived CDR1 and CDR2 are SGHAT and FQNNGV. The CDR3 loop is CASSSEYTGELFL. CDR3 in DNA: TGTGCTAGCAGCTCGGAGTACACCGGGGAGCTGTTTCTT.

Regarding this clonotype: A much larger clone differs from this one at a single base, so this may be a read error. The V gene is TRBV6-5, the J gene TRBJ1-2, with a tentative D call TRBD1 (5 bases). Germline CDR1 and CDR2: MNHEY and SVGAGI. This CDR3 has 12 amino acids. V was cut by 6 bases and J by 10 bases, with 15 bases left in between. The CDR3: CASRVALGDYTF. CDR3 nucleotides: TGTGCCAGCAGGGTCGCGCTAGGGGACTACACCTTC.

As regards this clonotype: A much larger clone differs by one base, so this may be a read error. The chain combines TRBV6-2 or TRBV6-3 with TRBJ2-5; D gene ambiguous. Trimming cost V 6 bases and J 0 bases, with 8 bases left between them. The CDR3 is 13 residues long. The germline V gene has CDR1 MNHEY and CDR2 SVGEGT. The CDR3 nucleotides read TGTGCCAGCAGCCACCACGACCAAGAGACCCAGTACTTC. This sequence encodes CASSHHDQETQYF.

The rearrangement joins TRBV6-1 to TRBJ1-4; no clear D gene. CDR3 length equals 15 residues. The V gene's germline CDR1 is MNHNS and CDR2 SASEGT. Between the trimmed V and J ends, which lost 4 bases and 0 bases, there was a span of 9 bases. The CDR3: CASSVRDATNEKLFF. The CDR3 DNA reads as TGTGCCAGCAGTGTCAGAGATGCAACTAATGAAAAACTGTTTTTT.

The chain joins TRBV5-1 to TRBJ2-1; D is unclear. This CDR3 is 12 amino acids long. From germline, CDR1 is SGHRS and CDR2 YFSETQ. Trimming cost V 4 bases and J 12 bases, with 14 bases left between them. The CDR3 DNA is TGCGCCAGCAGCGCGACACCGACGGCGCAGTTCTTC. Amino acid sequence: CASSATPTAQFF.

This clonotype occurred once. The CDR3 does not end in the conserved phenylalanine or tryptophan, so this is likely a read error. As DNA, the CDR3 is TGTGCCAGGAGCCCCCAGTATTCGGCCTACGAGCAGTACCTC. Its translation: CARSPQYSAYEQYL. This rearrangement joins TRBV11-2 to TRBJ2-7; D remains ambiguous. The CDR3 length is 14 residues. In germline, CDR1 is SGHAT, CDR2 FQNNGV. The V end was cut by 9 bases, the J end by 2 bases, with 17 bases between.

This chain links TRBV5-6 with TRBJ2-1; D might be TRBD2 (5 bases). The CDR3 contains 15 residues. CDR1 and CDR2 (germline): SGHDT, YYEEEE. V was cut by 2 bases and J by 2 bases, with 11 bases left in between. For the CDR3, the DNA is TGTGCCAGCAGCTTAAGCGGACTTACCTACAATGAGCAGTTCTTC. Amino acid sequence: CASSLSGLTYNEQFF.

Only one count was recorded for this clonotype. The conserved phenylalanine or tryptophan normally closing the CDR3 is absent here, so this likely arose from a read error. V gene TRBV6-5 combines with J gene TRBJ1-1; D unresolved. This CDR3 region has 13 residues. V lost 5 bases and J 4 bases, leaving 11 bases between the germline ends. Germline V gene sequence: CDR1 MNHEY, CDR2 SVGAGI. CDR3 residues: CASSKGRATEAFS. CDR3 sequence (DNA): TGTGCCAGCAGTAAAGGGCGGGCCACTGAAGCTTTCTCT.

Only a few counts were recorded for this clonotype. The chain is built from TRBV6-2 or TRBV6-3 and TRBJ2-1; TRBD2 agrees at 7 bases. In germline, CDR1 is MNHEY, CDR2 SVGEGT. V shed 0 bases and J 4 bases; nucleotides not matched to a gene: 15. The CDR3 totals 19 residues. CDR3 amino acids: CASSYSGSGVLAAYNEQFF. DNA of the CDR3: TGTGCCAGCAGTTACTCGGGGTCTGGCGTTCTAGCGGCGTACAATGAGCAGTTCTTC.

As to this clonotype: A read error may account for a junction end that differs from germline. The chain employs TRBV11-2 and TRBJ2-3, with D uncertain. From germline, CDR1 is SGHAT and CDR2 FQNNGV. The CDR3 runs to 15 residues. The chain's CDR3 is CTSSLVAVNTDTQYF. The CDR3, as DNA: TGTACCAGCAGCTTAGTGGCGGTTAACACAGATACGCAGTATTTT.

The V call is TRBV29-1, the J call TRBJ2-7; TRBD2 might be the D (6 bases). The V gene lost 0 bases and the J gene lost 0 bases, with 12 bases spanning the gap. CDR3 length: 15 amino acids. The germline CDR1 and CDR2 sequences are SQVTM and ANQGSEA. The CDR3 nucleotides are TGCAGCGTTGAAGATACAGGAGGGACCTCCTACGAGCAGTACTTC. This gives the protein CSVEDTGGTSYEQYF.

For this clonotype: One base away lies a much larger clone, so this may be a sequencing read error. The chain combines TRBV12-3 or TRBV12-4 with TRBJ2-1; no clear D. CDR3 length: 12 amino acids. Between the trimmed V and J ends, which lost 3 bases and 8 bases, there was a span of 8 bases. The CDR3 DNA reads TGTGCCAGCAGTTTGAGTAACCATGAGCAGTTCTTC. It encodes CASSLSNHEQFF.

In the case of this clonotype: This CDR3 fails to terminate in the conserved phenylalanine or tryptophan, so it likely reflects a read error. Because the CDR3's place on the DNA is in doubt, the DNA is left out and the CDR3 is given as listed by TCRdb. V and J are TRBV11-2 and TRBJ2-1; TRBD2, the table's D call, was not compared with the DNA. From its first to its last residue, the CDR3 has 15 amino acids. Germline values: CDR1 SGHAT, CDR2 FQNNGV. This CDR3 is CASSPQREVLGEHFV.

Notes on this clonotype: This sequence may be a read error, since a much larger clone differs from it by one base. The chain combines TRBV6-6 with TRBJ2-3, with 9 nucleotides matching TRBD2. V lost 2 bases to trimming and J lost 2 bases; unmatched junction nucleotides: 2. The CDR3 spans 15 residues. CDR1 is MNHNY, CDR2 SVGAGI, per germline (reference sequence). The CDR3 loop reads CASSYRGRATDTQYF. The CDR3 DNA reads as TGTGCCAGCAGTTACCGCGGGAGGGCCACAGATACGCAGTATTTT.

About this clonotype: The CDR3 end shows no conserved phenylalanine or tryptophan, and so a read error is likely. The chain joins TRBV11-2 to TRBJ1-1; D gene unclear. Germline values: CDR1 SGHAT, CDR2 FQNNGV. This CDR3 has 14 residues. Trimming left V 2 bases short and J 5 bases short, with 12 bases between. The CDR3, as DNA: TGTGCCAGCAGCTTAAGCGCCGGGAGGACTGAAGCTTTCCTT. Its protein product is CASSLSAGRTEAFL.

On this clonotype itself: The junction does not match germline at one end; this may be a read error. This chain uses TRBV11-1 with TRBJ2-7; 7 bases fit TRBD2. Germline assignment: CDR1 SGHAT and CDR2 FQDESV (reference sequence). CDR3 length equals 12 residues. This CDR3 is CASSLGDYWQYF. In DNA, the CDR3 is TGTGCCAGCAGCCTCGGGGACTACTGGCAGTACTTT.

Worth noting for this clonotype: No conserved phenylalanine or tryptophan is present at the end of the CDR3, so a read error is the likely explanation. CDR3 sequence: CASIRDGEDTYNEQFL. The CDR3 DNA sequence: TGTGCCAGCATCAGGGATGGGGAGGACACCTATAATGAGCAGTTCTTA. The V and J genes are TRBV5-5 and TRBJ2-1, with TRBD2 as a possible D gene (6 bases). The CDR3 loop spans 16 amino acids. CDR1 is SGHKS and CDR2 is YYEKEE in the germline V gene (reference sequence).

At least ten counts were recorded for this clonotype. The J gene is TRBJ2-5, the V gene TRBV14; the D gene is possibly TRBD2 (5 bases). CDR3 length equals 15 residues. The V gene's germline CDR1 is SGHDN and CDR2 FVKESK. V lost 2 bases to trimming and J lost 13 bases, with 23 bases between them. The CDR3 DNA is TGTGCCAGCAGCCAACTCGAGGGCGCGGCCACTGGCAGGTACTTC. Residues: CASSQLEGAATGRYF.